A single sample is the source of the 27 T cell receptor beta chains below, sequenced in a study of blood T cell repertoires in COVID-19 (dated by TCRdb to 2019 to 2021). Library creation used the immunoSEQ multiplex PCR assay. As stored in TCRdb, this immuneACCESS dataset retains in-frame rearrangements with V and J assigned. A fraction of the clones does not appear; measured against another copy, unresolved V genes explain less than half of the discrepancy, and the remainder lacks a known reason. This sample has around 50,000 clones in its table, and roughly 84% of those were observed once. The ten largest clones represent about 8% of the sample. Sequenced input: peripheral blood. Every receptor here comes from a human donor in a cohort sampled during active COVID-19.

This clone came up a few times. The V gene is TRBV4-1, the J gene TRBJ2-2; 9 bases fit TRBD2. The ends lost 1 base at V and 5 bases at J; junction bases unmatched: 11. The CDR3 contains 18 residues. The germline V gene encodes CDR1 MGHRA and CDR2 YSYEKL. This CDR3 is CASSQVAREGLGTGELFF. The CDR3 region has the DNA TGCGCCAGCAGCCAAGTGGCGCGGGAGGGCCTAGGTACCGGGGAGCTGTTTTTT.

This clone was observed a single time. This chain links TRBV5-1 with TRBJ1-3; 8 bases line up with TRBD1. Trimming removed 2 bases from V and 4 bases from J; junction bases left unmatched: 8. Looked up from germline, CDR1 is SGHRS and CDR2 is YFSETQ. The length of the CDR3 is 16 residues. In nucleotides, the CDR3 is TGCGCCAGCAGCTTATCTTGGACAGGGAAAGGAAACACCATATATTTT. This translates into CASSLSWTGKGNTIYF.

This chain joins TRBV11-2 and TRBJ2-2; 10 bases align to TRBD1. Germline-derived CDR1 and CDR2 are SGHAT and FQNNGV. CDR3 length: 15 amino acids. The trim removed 4 bases at V and 4 bases at J, leaving 3 bases unmatched. The CDR3 nucleotides are TGTGCCAGCAGCTCGACAGGGGGCAGCACCGGGGAGCTGTTTTTT. Translation gives CASSSTGGSTGELFF.

This chain joins TRBV6-5 and TRBJ1-2, with D perhaps matching TRBD1 (6 bases). Germline V gives CDR1 MNHEY, CDR2 SVGAGI. The length of the CDR3 is 14 residues. Between the trimmed V and J ends, which lost 0 bases and 4 bases, there was a span of 9 bases. CDR3 sequence: CASSYSQGSYGYTF. CDR3 nucleotide sequence: TGTGCCAGCAGTTACTCACAGGGATCCTATGGCTACACCTTC.

This clone was observed a single time. For the CDR3, the DNA is TGCGCCAGCAGTCGGACTAGCGGGAGCTATGAGCAGTTCTTC. Its translation is CASSRTSGSYEQFF. This chain joins TRBV5-1 and TRBJ2-1; 13 bases fit TRBD2. Germline V gives CDR1 SGHRS, CDR2 YFSETQ. The CDR3 totals 14 residues. The junction had 4 bases not matched to a gene; V was cut back by 5 bases and J by 8 bases.

The chain carries TRBV5-8 and TRBJ1-3; D not certain. V gave up 1 base and J gave up 2 bases, with 7 bases separating them. CDR1 and CDR2 (germline): SGHTS, YDEGEE. The CDR3 extends over 14 amino acids. CDR3 region: CASSLSAAGNTIYF. CDR3 sequence (DNA): TGTGCCAGCAGCTTGAGCGCAGCTGGAAACACCATATATTTT.

V usage is TRBV10-3 and J usage is TRBJ2-7; D possibly corresponds to TRBD2 (6 bases). Trimming took off 4 bases at V and 2 bases at J, with 18 bases between the two ends. The CDR3 is made up of 16 amino acids. The germline V gene encodes CDR1 ENHRY and CDR2 SYGVKD. CDR3 sequence reads: CAISVFVGGTPYEQYF. CDR3 nucleotide sequence: TGTGCCATCAGTGTCTTTGTTGGAGGGACGCCCTACGAGCAGTACTTC.

The gene calls are TRBV3-1 (or the pseudogene TRBV3-2) and TRBJ2-7; 10 bases are shared with TRBD1. The CDR3 has 15 amino acids. The junction had 6 bases not matched to a gene; V was cut back by 4 bases and J by 3 bases. Germline V CDR1 and CDR2: LGHDT, YNNKEL (reference sequence). CDR3 residues: CASSPWRTGGYEQYF. The CDR3 nucleotides read TGTGCCAGCAGCCCCTGGAGGACAGGGGGCTACGAGCAGTACTTC.

This rearrangement joins TRBV19 to TRBJ2-5, with 8 bases aligning to TRBD2. The V gene end was trimmed by 4 bases and the J gene end by 5 bases; junction bases not matched to a gene: 0. The CDR3 length is 12 residues. Germline assignment: CDR1 LNHDA and CDR2 SQIVND (reference sequence). The CDR3 coding sequence is TGTGCCAGTAGTAGACTAGCGGAGACCCAGTACTTC. Encoded protein: CASSRLAETQYF.

This clone was detected only a few times. The chain joins TRBV18 to TRBJ2-3; D gene unclear. This CDR3 spans 15 amino acids. V was cut by 3 bases and J by 0 bases, with 10 bases left in between. Germline CDR1 and CDR2: KGHSH and LQKENI. The CDR3 DNA follows: TGTGCCAGCTCACCCCTAGTCAGTAGCACAGATACGCAGTATTTT. Protein sequence: CASSPLVSSTDTQYF.

This sequence joins TRBV6-2 or TRBV6-3 and TRBJ1-5; 7 bases line up with TRBD1. After removal of 6 bases from V and 6 bases from J, the junction contained 14 bases not matched to a gene. The CDR3 is 16 residues long. CDR1 and CDR2 (germline): MNHEY, SVGEGT. In DNA, the CDR3 is TGTGCCAGCAGCCTGTCGACAGGGACTGTCGGTCAGCCCCAGCATTTT. This translates into CASSLSTGTVGQPQHF.

This chain joins TRBV30 and TRBJ2-7, with D unclear. Germline values: CDR1 GTSNPN, CDR2 SVGIG (reference sequence). Trimming stripped 2 bases from V and 3 bases from J, with 17 bases between. CDR3 length: 15 residues. Here the CDR3 reads CAWSSKRKPDYEQYF. In nucleotides, the CDR3 is TGTGCCTGGAGTTCCAAGAGGAAGCCAGACTACGAGCAGTACTTC.

V is TRBV7-9 and J is TRBJ1-2; 9 nucleotides line up with TRBD1. CDR1 SEHNR and CDR2 FQNEAQ come from the germline V gene (reference sequence). Trimming at V came to 6 bases and at J to 6 bases, leaving 5 bases not matched to a gene. The CDR3 spans 13 residues. The CDR3 DNA follows: TGTGCCAGCAGTTTACAGGGGGCGGATGGCTACACCTTC. As protein: CASSLQGADGYTF.

The rearrangement links TRBV18 to TRBJ2-3; D is unclear. Trimming removed 6 bases from V and 2 bases from J, with 12 bases in between. In germline, CDR1 is KGHSH, CDR2 LQKENI. The CDR3 consists of 14 residues. The CDR3 loop is CASSSDTYTDTQYF. DNA of the CDR3: TGTGCCAGCTCTTCAGACACGTACACAGATACGCAGTATTTT.

The rearrangement uses TRBV11-3 and TRBJ2-2, with 8 bases lining up with TRBD2. CDR1 is SGHNT, CDR2 YENEEA, per germline. The CDR3 totals 15 residues. With V trimmed by 4 bases and J by 6 bases, 7 bases remained unmatched. CDR3 nucleotide sequence: TGTGCCAGCAGCTCCCTGCGGGAGGCCCCCGGGGAGCTGTTTTTT. Amino acids: CASSSLREAPGELFF.

This clone was seen a single time. The V call is TRBV6-5, the J call TRBJ1-2, with 7 positions matching TRBD1. CDR3 size: 13 residues. Germline V gene data show CDR1 as MNHEY and CDR2 as SVGAGI. V lost 6 bases and J lost 4; bases outside the gene matches: 5. The chain's CDR3 is CASRTGQLYGYTF. DNA of the CDR3: TGTGCCAGCAGAACGGGACAGCTCTATGGCTACACCTTC.

The genes are TRBV29-1 and TRBJ2-5; 7 bases are a match to TRBD1. CDR1 SQVTM and CDR2 ANQGSEA come from the germline V gene. The J segment lost 2 bases and the V segment lost 5 bases, leaving 5 bases of the junction unmatched. The CDR3 is made up of 13 amino acids. CDR3 protein: CSVSRGSQETQYF. The CDR3 DNA is TGCAGCGTTTCCAGGGGGTCTCAAGAGACCCAGTACTTC.

V usage is TRBV11-2 and J usage is TRBJ2-4, with D perhaps TRBD2 (5 bases). CDR1 is SGHAT and CDR2 is FQNNGV in the germline V gene. This CDR3 has 15 amino acids. V was pared by 4 bases and J by 1 base, with 11 bases between. CDR3 residues: CASSSIPGAKNIQYF. CDR3 bases: TGTGCCAGCAGCTCGATTCCGGGGGCCAAAAACATTCAGTACTTC.

V usage is TRBV12-3 or TRBV12-4 and J usage is TRBJ1-2; the D gene is possibly TRBD1 (5 bases). The CDR3 runs 13 residues. Deletions cut 5 bases from V and 6 bases from J, with 13 bases between. For the CDR3, the DNA is TGTGCCAGCAGTCGTCAGGGCGATCATGGCTACACCTTC. It encodes CASSRQGDHGYTF.

J is TRBJ2-1 and V is TRBV7-2; 13 nucleotides agree with TRBD2. Germline V gene sequence: CDR1 SGHTA, CDR2 FQGNSA. V gave up 1 base and J gave up 7 bases; unmatched junction bases: 7. The CDR3 length is 17 residues. The DNA for the CDR3 is TGTGCCAGCAGCTTAGTATTTTCGACTAGCGGGAGGAATGAGCAGTTCTTC. Translating gives CASSLVFSTSGRNEQFF.

The gene calls are TRBV7-9 and TRBJ1-6, with TRBD1 matching over 8 bases. Trimming took 5 bases from V and 0 from J; bases not matched to a gene: 3. This CDR3 has 16 amino acids. The germline CDR1 and CDR2 sequences are SEHNR and FQNEAQ (reference sequence). This CDR3 reads CASSRDRSSYNSPLHF. CDR3 nucleotides: TGTGCCAGCAGCCGGGACAGGAGCTCCTATAATTCACCCCTCCACTTT.

This clone showed up just a few times. This chain joins TRBV5-4 and TRBJ2-1; 10 nucleotides align to TRBD2. The germline V gene has CDR1 SGHNT and CDR2 YYREEE (reference sequence). Trimming at V came to 4 bases and at J to 8 bases, leaving 6 bases not matched to a gene. The CDR3 contains 14 residues. The CDR3 DNA reads as TGTGCCAGCAGCCCTAGCGGGAGTGTATATGAGCAGTTCTTC. Protein: CASSPSGSVYEQFF.

This chain joins TRBV10-3 and TRBJ2-7; 7 positions match TRBD1. Per the germline V gene, CDR1 is ENHRY and CDR2 is SYGVKD. This CDR3 has 13 residues. CDR3 DNA sequence: TGTGCGGTGGCCGGGACAGACAACTACGAGCAGTACTTC. Protein product: CAVAGTDNYEQYF.

The rearrangement links TRBV9 to TRBJ2-7; TRBD2 matches 7 bases. Trimming removed 0 bases from V and 2 bases from J; junction bases left unmatched: 11. This CDR3 has 17 residues. The germline CDR1 and CDR2 sequences are SGDLS and YYNGEE. DNA for the CDR3: TGTGCCAGCAGCGTAGATTCTAGCGGAGTTCTACCCTACGAGCAGTACTTC. This codes for CASSVDSSGVLPYEQYF.

The V and J genes are TRBV18 and TRBJ2-3; 10 bases align to TRBD2. Trimming removed 2 bases from V and 5 bases from J; junction bases left unmatched: 1. Per the germline V gene, CDR1 is KGHSH and CDR2 is LQKENI. The CDR3 has 14 amino acids. The CDR3 DNA follows: TGTGCCAGCTCACCAAGCGGGAGGGGAGATACGCAGTATTTT. This translates into CASSPSGRGDTQYF.

CDR3 bases: TGTGCCACCAGTGATCCCTCCGTAAACAGGGGAACGGATGAGCAGTTCTTC. Translation gives CATSDPSVNRGTDEQFF. This chain links TRBV24-1 with TRBJ2-1; TRBD1 matches 7 bases. This CDR3 contains 17 residues. From germline, CDR1 is KGHDR and CDR2 SFDVKD. The ends lost 3 bases at V and 8 bases at J; junction bases unmatched: 15.

The gene calls are TRBV7-9 and TRBJ1-1; unclear D gene. Looked up from germline, CDR1 is SEHNR and CDR2 is FQNEAQ (reference sequence). Trimming shortened V by 1 base and J by 4 bases, and 7 bases separated the two germline ends. CDR3 length: 13 residues. This chain's CDR3 is CASSLGGITEAFF. The CDR3 DNA sequence: TGTGCCAGCAGCTTAGGAGGGATCACTGAAGCTTTCTTT.